These 8 T cell receptor beta chains came from one sample sequenced in a study of cytomegalovirus exposure and HLA in healthy donors. The assay was immunoSEQ multiplex PCR, and TCRdb's table has in-frame clones only and misses some. The table records 190,000 or so clones, more than 65% of them present only once. Sequenced input: PBMCs. The receptors derive from a woman aged 18-30 years in good health and CMV-seropositive.

This clone was observed once. This sequence joins TRBV6-5 and TRBJ2-1; D is perhaps TRBD2 (5 bases). Per germline, CDR1 MNHEY and CDR2 SVGAGI. The CDR3 is made up of 16 amino acids. V was clipped by 4 bases and J by 1 base, with 14 bases between them. The CDR3 is CASSSTASWSYNEQFF. The CDR3 coding sequence is TGTGCCAGCAGTTCTACCGCTAGCTGGTCCTACAATGAGCAGTTCTTC.

V gene TRBV7-6 combines with J gene TRBJ2-7; 7 bases are shared with TRBD1. Germline CDR1 reads SGHVS; CDR2 reads FNYEAQ. The CDR3 runs 15 residues. V was clipped by 5 bases and J by 0 bases; unmatched bases: 7. CDR3 region: CASSAHRDSSYEQYF. In nucleotides, the CDR3 is TGTGCCAGCAGCGCCCACAGGGACAGCTCCTACGAGCAGTACTTC.

CDR3 nucleotide sequence: TGCGCCAGCAGCGGACTTGGACGGGACGAGCAGTACTTC. Amino acids: CASSGLGRDEQYF. The chain has TRBV5-1 and TRBJ2-7; D possibly corresponds to TRBD2 (5 bases). Germline V gene lookup returns CDR1 SGHRS and CDR2 YFSETQ. V was trimmed by 4 bases and J by 5 bases, leaving 13 bases between them. The CDR3 covers 13 residues.

The chain is built from TRBV6-5 and TRBJ1-2, with D hard to call. V shed 5 bases and J shed 5 bases, with 9 bases lying between them. This CDR3 is 12 amino acids long. CDR1 and CDR2 from the germline V gene are MNHEY and SVGAGI. The CDR3 region is CASSLGSYGYTF. CDR3 bases: TGTGCCAGCAGTCTAGGCTCTTATGGCTACACCTTC.

This chain joins TRBV19 and TRBJ2-5, with 10 positions matching TRBD2. The junction had 7 bases not matched to a gene; V was cut back by 5 bases and J by 4 bases. The CDR3 sequence is 15 residues long. Germline V gene data show CDR1 as LNHDA and CDR2 as SQIVND (reference sequence). CDR3 sequence reads: CASSPALAGVETQYF. Written as DNA, the CDR3 is TGTGCCAGTAGTCCCGCCCTAGCGGGGGTAGAGACCCAGTACTTC.

The genes are TRBV7-3 and TRBJ1-5; D gene uncertain. The length of the CDR3 is 13 residues. From germline, CDR1 is SGHTA and CDR2 FQGTGA. The V end was cut by 5 bases, the J end by 5 bases, with 10 bases between. The CDR3 sequence: CASSPQPDQPQHF. CDR3 DNA: TGTGCCAGCAGCCCCCAACCGGATCAGCCCCAGCATTTT. Using reference TRBV7-3 and TRBJ1-5 for the parts outside the CDR3, the full variable domain is GAGVSQTPSNKVTEKGKYVELRCDPISGHTALYWYRQSLGQGPEFLIYFQGTGAADDSGLPNDRFFAVRPEGSVSTLKIQRTERGDSAVYLCASSPQPDQPQHFGDGTRLSIL.

V usage is TRBV4-3 and J usage is TRBJ2-3, with TRBD2 matching 8 bases. The CDR3 sequence is 17 residues long. V lost 0 bases to trimming and J lost 5 bases; unmatched junction nucleotides: 10. CDR1 is LGHNA and CDR2 is YSLEER in the germline V gene. The CDR3 sequence: CASSQERPGLVLDTQYF. CDR3 DNA sequence: TGCGCCAGCAGCCAAGAACGCCCGGGACTAGTGTTAGATACGCAGTATTTT.

This sequence joins TRBV7-6 and TRBJ2-3; D might be TRBD1 (6 bases). CDR3 size: 16 residues. Germline CDR1 SGHVS, CDR2 FNYEAQ. V dropped 0 bases and J dropped 8 bases, with 18 bases sitting between them. The CDR3 sequence: CASSLAARGLSGTQYF. The DNA of the CDR3 is TGTGCCAGCAGCTTAGCGGCCAGGGGCCTGTCGGGTACGCAGTATTTT. The full variable domain, its missing parts supplied by reference TRBV7-6 and TRBJ2-3, is GAGVSQSPRYKVTKRGQDVALRCDPISGHVSLYWYRQALGQGPEFLTYFNYEAQQDKSGLPNDRFSAERPEGSISTLTIQRTEQRDSAMYRCASSLAARGLSGTQYFGPGTRLTVL.